The 18 T cell receptor beta chains below all came from one sample that was sequenced in a study of T cells in Graves' hyperthyroidism and ophthalmopathy. The CDR3 regions of TCR beta were amplified from RNA transcripts. A first-round RT-PCR of the TCR CDR3 used the HTBI primer set. One entry per CDR3 protein results from TCRdb running MiXCR on the multiplex PCR reads. The data contain approximately 410,000 distinct CDR3 sequences, around 15% of them singletons. Sequenced input: blood. The source is a woman in her late teens or twenties with Graves' hyperthyroidism.

This clonotype has a handful of counts. The chain combines TRBV10-1 with TRBJ2-2, with D perhaps TRBD1 (6 bases). The CDR3 runs 14 residues. CDR1 and CDR2 (germline): WNHNN, SYGVQD (reference sequence). V was trimmed by 2 bases and J by 4 bases, leaving 8 bases between them. The CDR3 bases are TGCGCCAGCAGTGAGCCAGGGGCCACCGGGGAGCTGTTTTTT. This codes for CASSEPGATGELFF.

Ten or more counts support this clonotype. The chain combines TRBV28 with TRBJ2-3; the D is unclear. Trimming shortened V by 2 bases and J by 7 bases, and 4 bases separated the two germline ends. The CDR3 has 11 amino acids. Per the germline V gene, CDR1 is MDHEN and CDR2 is SYDVKM. DNA of the CDR3: TGTGCCAGCAGTTTAATATATACGCAGTATTTT. Protein: CASSLIYTQYF.

J is TRBJ2-3 and V is TRBV19, with D perhaps matching TRBD1 or TRBD2 (6 bases each). With 8 bases removed from V and 2 bases from J, the gap between germline ends came to 11 bases. The CDR3 sequence is 13 residues long. Germline CDR1 reads LNHDA; CDR2 reads SQIVND (reference sequence). The CDR3 here is CASRGQDTDTQYF. CDR3 nucleotides: TGTGCCAGTCGGGGGCAGGACACAGATACGCAGTATTTT.

About this clonotype: One base away lies a much larger clone, so this may be a sequencing read error. CDR3 region: CASSLRGVHTEALF. The CDR3 coding sequence is TGTGCCAGCAGTTTACGGGGGGTACACACTGAAGCTCTCTTT. The chain uses TRBV12-3 or TRBV12-4 and TRBJ1-1; a possible D gene is TRBD1 (5 bases). There are 14 residues in the CDR3.

This clonotype occurred a few times. This chain links TRBV10-2 with TRBJ1-2, with 11 bases matching TRBD1. The V gene end was trimmed by 4 bases and the J gene end by 4 bases; junction bases not matched to a gene: 8. The germline CDR1 and CDR2 sequences are WSHSY and SAAADI. The CDR3 consists of 16 residues. CDR3 bases: TGCGCCAGCAGTGCTACCGGACAGGGGGCGTTCTATGGCTACACCTTC. Translating gives CASSATGQGAFYGYTF.

This clonotype appeared many times. The chain is built from TRBV2 and TRBJ1-3, with 8 bases identical to TRBD1. The junction had 4 bases not matched to a gene; V was cut back by 4 bases and J by 5 bases. The CDR3 runs 14 residues. Germline V lookup: CDR1 SNHLY, CDR2 FYNNEI. The CDR3 DNA follows: TGTGCCAGCAGTGCCGGGACAGGTAGAAACACCATATATTTT. It yields the protein CASSAGTGRNTIYF. Variable domain in full (rest from reference TRBV2 and TRBJ1-3): EPEVTQTPSHQVTQMGQEVILRCVPISNHLYFYWYRQILGQKVEFLVSFYNNEISEKSEIFDDQFSVERPDGSNFTLKIRSTKLEDSAMYFCASSAGTGRNTIYFGEGSWLTVV.

The chain has TRBV7-2 and TRBJ2-3, with a possible D match to TRBD2 (6 bases). The CDR3 runs to 13 residues. V lost 6 bases to trimming and J lost 7 bases, with 14 bases between them. The germline V gene has CDR1 SGHTA and CDR2 FQGNSA. The CDR3 region is CASRPDGGNTQYF. The CDR3 DNA reads as TGTGCCAGCAGACCCGACGGAGGGAATACGCAGTATTTT.

This rearrangement joins TRBV20-1 to TRBJ2-7, with 7 bases identical to TRBD2. Germline V CDR1 and CDR2: DFQATT, SNEGSKA (reference sequence). The CDR3 spans 14 residues. V was clipped by 5 bases and J by 5 bases; unmatched bases: 12. CDR3 coding DNA: TGCAGTGCTTTTGTGAGGGAGGGCCTGAACGAGCAGTACTTC. It yields the protein CSAFVREGLNEQYF.

This clonotype has more than one count but fewer than ten. Given a much more abundant clone one base away, this may be a read error. The chain employs TRBV28 and TRBJ2-1, with unresolved D. This CDR3 has 16 residues. Looked up from germline, CDR1 is MDHEN and CDR2 is SYDVKM. V lost 5 bases, J lost 2 bases, and 16 bases lay in between. This CDR3 is CASSLQAFSAYNEQFF. CDR3 DNA sequence: TGTGCCAGCAGTCTCCAGGCTTTTTCTGCCTACAATGAGCAGTTCTTC.

This clonotype occurred many times. The V call is TRBV19, the J call TRBJ1-5, with 8 bases that match TRBD1. Trimming cost V 0 bases and J 2 bases; bases outside gene matches: 9. The CDR3 contains 18 residues. Germline loops: CDR1 LNHDA, CDR2 SQIVND (reference sequence). CDR3 in DNA: TGTGCCAGTAGTATAGAGGGACAGGATGGTAGGGGCAATCAGCCCCAGCATTTT. Its translation is CASSIEGQDGRGNQPQHF.

This clonotype was seen many times. The chain carries TRBV28 and TRBJ2-2, with 10 bases identical to TRBD2. This CDR3 contains 14 residues. The germline V gene encodes CDR1 MDHEN and CDR2 SYDVKM. V trimming: 9 bases; J trimming: 5 bases; junction bases outside the gene matches: 6. CDR3 sequence: CASIGTSETGELFF. The CDR3 DNA follows: TGTGCCAGTATCGGGACTAGCGAGACCGGGGAGCTGTTTTTT.

This clonotype was observed at least ten times. The V and J genes are TRBV28 and TRBJ2-3; the match to TRBD1 covers 9 bases. The CDR3 runs 16 residues. Germline CDR1 and CDR2: MDHEN and SYDVKM. V was clipped by 5 bases and J by 1 base; unmatched bases: 7. The CDR3 region has the DNA TGTGCCAGCAGTCAATACAGGGGGCTGGGCACAGATACGCAGTATTTT. Encoded protein: CASSQYRGLGTDTQYF.

Many counts were recorded for this clonotype. The genes are TRBV28 and TRBJ1-2; no clear D gene. Looked up from germline, CDR1 is MDHEN and CDR2 is SYDVKM. V lost 5 bases to trimming and J lost 2 bases, with 9 bases between them. The CDR3 is 13 residues long. In DNA form, the CDR3 reads TGTGCCAGCAGTCAGAGCGGCAACTATGGCTACACCTTC. It is translated as CASSQSGNYGYTF.

This clonotype was counted between two and nine times. A clone one base away is much larger, so this may be a read error. V is TRBV12-3 or TRBV12-4 and J is TRBJ2-7; 9 nucleotides line up with TRBD1. The CDR3 runs 14 residues. The V segment lost 7 bases and the J segment 0 bases; nucleotides outside the gene matches: 4. CDR3 sequence: CASTRTGASYEQYF. In DNA form, the CDR3 reads TGTGCCAGCACTCGGACAGGGGCCTCCTACGAGCAGTACTTC.

In this sample, this clonotype turned up many times. The chain carries TRBV7-2 and TRBJ2-1; tentative D call: TRBD2 (6 bases). V lost 2 bases to trimming and J lost 10 bases, with 9 bases between them. The CDR3 extends over 12 amino acids. Germline values: CDR1 SGHTA, CDR2 FQGNSA. Here the CDR3 DNA reads TGTGCCAGCAGCTTAATCACTAGCGAGCAGTTCTTC. Its protein product is CASSLITSEQFF.

This clonotype was counted many times. This chain connects TRBV6-1 to TRBJ2-1; D gene ambiguous. Trimming removed 1 base at V and 0 bases at J, with 10 bases between. Germline V CDR1 and CDR2: MNHNS, SASEGT. This CDR3 region has 16 residues. The CDR3 loop is CASSEEVGSSYNEQFF. CDR3 DNA sequence: TGTGCCAGCAGTGAAGAGGTGGGCAGCTCCTACAATGAGCAGTTCTTC.

This clonotype was found a few times. One base away lies a much larger clone, so this may be a sequencing read error. Since the CDR3 does not end with the conserved phenylalanine or tryptophan, this likely comes from a read error. The J gene is TRBJ1-1, the V gene TRBV6-5; D is uncertain. The CDR3 runs to 16 residues. The V end lost 2 bases, the J end lost 0 bases, and 13 bases lay between the germline ends. The germline V gene encodes CDR1 MNHEY and CDR2 SVGAGI. The chain's CDR3 is CASSYARELVNTEAFS. CDR3 bases: TGTGCCAGCAGTTACGCCCGGGAGTTAGTGAACACTGAAGCTTTCTCT.

This clonotype was picked up many times. CDR3 nucleotide sequence: TGTGCCAGCAGTCGGGACGGTAGCAATCAGCCCCAGCATTTT. Translation gives CASSRDGSNQPQHF. The V call is TRBV2, the J call TRBJ1-5; tentative D call: TRBD1 (5 bases). CDR1 is SNHLY, CDR2 FYNNEI, per germline. The CDR3 runs to 14 residues. The V and J ends lost 5 bases and 0 bases respectively, with 8 bases between them.